This T cell receptor beta chain derives from a study of cytotoxic CD8 clonotypes in ibrutinib-treated CLL. Data came from immunoSEQ multiplex PCR; TCRdb stores just in-frame clones and leaves some out. The table lists tens of thousands of clones, roughly 84% of them singletons, with 5% to 6% in the top ten. The CDR3 contains 18 residues. CDR1 is SGHTA, CDR2 FQGTGA, per germline. The V and J ends lost 5 bases and 7 bases, in that order; junction bases with no gene match: 16. The chain joins TRBV7-3 to TRBJ2-1, with 11 bases lining up with TRBD2. Specimen: PBMCs, collected before ibrutinib treatment. The receptor was derived from a human donor with chronic lymphocytic leukemia. The CDR3 reads CASSPAHGLAGFLNEQFF. DNA for the CDR3: TGTGCCAGCAGCCCAGCCCACGGACTAGCGGGCTTTCTAAATGAGCAGTTCTTC.